Each of the 10 T cell receptor beta chains below was sequenced from the same sample in a study of CD8 T cells in ankylosing spondylitis. The study's findings and limits: Within ankylosing spondylitis blood, a TCR beta motif made up of eight highly homologous variants appeared to be characteristic.

TCRdb itself ran the 5' RACE reads through MiXCR, one entry per CDR3 protein. The sample has over 700,000 distinct CDR3 sequences, around 20% seen once. Their antigen targets remain unknown. Sequencing used blood, either unsorted or a sorted T cell fraction (not recorded which). The receptors come from a male donor with ankylosing spondylitis.

The CDR3 here is CASSFRRDIKTGTEAFF. The DNA for the CDR3 is TGTGCCAGCAGTTTCCGCCGGGACATTAAAACCGGGACTGAAGCTTTCTTT. This sequence joins TRBV12-3 or TRBV12-4 and TRBJ1-1, with D possibly TRBD1 on 6 matching bases. The CDR3 sequence is 17 residues long. V was pared by 3 bases and J by 5 bases, with 22 bases between.

The V call is TRBV20-1, the J call TRBJ2-2; D gene uncertain. V was cut by 0 bases and J by 1 base, with 9 bases left in between. The CDR3 extends over 15 amino acids. Germline V CDR1 and CDR2: DFQATT, SNEGSKA (reference sequence). CDR3 sequence reads: CSARDRRLNTGELFF. CDR3 sequence (DNA): TGCAGTGCTAGAGATCGAAGGTTGAACACCGGGGAGCTGTTTTTT.

V is TRBV5-1 and J is TRBJ1-5; 9 bases map to TRBD1. CDR3 size: 16 residues. Germline V lookup: CDR1 SGHRS, CDR2 YFSETQ. Trimming at V came to 5 bases and at J to 4 bases, leaving 10 bases not matched to a gene. This CDR3 is CASSERQGGPNQPQHF. The CDR3 DNA reads TGCGCCAGCAGTGAGAGACAGGGGGGGCCGAATCAGCCCCAGCATTTT.

The V gene is TRBV6-2 or TRBV6-3, the J gene TRBJ2-6; 7 bases line up with TRBD2. V shed 10 bases and J 0 bases; nucleotides not matched to a gene: 6. Per the germline V gene, CDR1 is MNHEY and CDR2 is SVGEGT. The CDR3 is 15 amino acids. The CDR3, as DNA: TGTGCCACCACGGGGGGTTTCTCTGGGGCCAACGTCCTGACTTTC. Protein sequence: CATTGGFSGANVLTF.

There are a few counts of this clonotype. The genes are TRBV9 and TRBJ2-3; 8 nucleotides line up with TRBD2. The V gene end was trimmed by 2 bases and the J gene end by 4 bases; junction bases not matched to a gene: 9. This CDR3 is built from 16 residues. Germline V CDR1 and CDR2: SGDLS, YYNGEE. Here the CDR3 DNA reads TGTGCCAGCAGCGTCGCACCTCTAGCGGGCCCAGATACGCAGTATTTT. As protein: CASSVAPLAGPDTQYF.

The chain employs TRBV12-3 or TRBV12-4 and TRBJ2-7; no clear D. This CDR3 comprises 12 residues. V was pared by 6 bases and J by 7 bases, with 13 bases between. The CDR3 DNA is TGTGCCAGCAGCTCCCTTTGGGTAGAGCAGTACTTC. Amino acid sequence: CASSSLWVEQYF.

This clonotype was counted only a few times. The V call is TRBV7-9, the J call TRBJ2-5; D ambiguous. The CDR3 sequence is 13 residues long. V dropped 10 bases and J dropped 2 bases, with 14 bases sitting between them. Germline V CDR1 and CDR2: SEHNR, FQNEAQ (reference sequence). CDR3 nucleotide sequence: TGTGCCACCACCGCCCCGAGTCAAGAGACCCAGTACTTC. Its translation is CATTAPSQETQYF.

This clonotype was observed a few times. V gene TRBV30 combines with J gene TRBJ1-1; D possibly corresponds to TRBD1 (5 bases). Trimming left V 5 bases short and J 6 bases short, with 19 bases between. Germline lookup yields CDR1 GTSNPN and CDR2 SVGIG (reference sequence). The CDR3 is made up of 14 amino acids. CDR3 sequence: CAWDRDRYAAEAFF. The CDR3 coding sequence is TGTGCCTGGGATCGGGACCGCTACGCCGCTGAAGCTTTCTTT.

This clonotype was seen more than once but under ten times. V and J are TRBV7-6 and TRBJ2-4; 8 nucleotides match TRBD2. There are 18 residues in the CDR3. Germline V gives CDR1 SGHVS, CDR2 FNYEAQ. V lost 5 bases, J lost 3 bases, and 15 bases stayed unmatched. In nucleotides, the CDR3 is TGTGCCAGCAGCCCGCTTGAGGCGGGGGGCTTTGGCAAAAACATTCAGTACTTC. Translating it yields CASSPLEAGGFGKNIQYF.

The rearrangement links TRBV29-1 to TRBJ1-2; a possible D gene is TRBD1 (5 bases). Per germline, CDR1 SQVTM and CDR2 ANQGSEA. The V end was cut by 7 bases, the J end by 0 bases, with 18 bases between. The CDR3 length is 15 residues. CDR3 nucleotides: TGCAGCGCCCTGCGGCGGGACCCTACTAACTATGGCTACACCTTC. This sequence encodes CSALRRDPTNYGYTF.